This entry concerns a single T cell receptor beta chain. This clone appeared a few times. It has no known antigen specificity. No base quality values were provided; no much bigger clone lies one nucleotide off. In light of the paper, this sample's time point label describes: about 28 days (+/-7) after the second vaccine dose. AZD1222 recipients with second doses at about 4 weeks or about 12 weeks were pooled, because spike-specific TCR depth and breadth did not differ between schedules. Vaccinee samples came from UK trials COV001 and COV002, including a single-blind randomized controlled phase 2/3 trial of AZD1222 (ChAdOx1 nCoV-19) in healthy adults. Trial participant PBMC samples were collected at day 0 and day 28 after the second dose for TCRbeta chain sequencing. CDR1 and CDR2 were assigned from the germline V gene as SGHAT and FQNNGV. At the junction V is shortened by 5 bases and J by 0 bases, with 9 bases in between. From its cysteine to its phenylalanine, the CDR3 spans 14 amino acids. The CDR3 DNA has 42 bases and is translated from base 1.

The data are from a study of T cell responses to AZD1222 COVID-19 vaccine (dated by TCRdb to the early 2020s). Context from the whole study: TCR sequencing was performed for 230 to 250 trial participants, of whom 207 were given two doses of AZD1222 and around 25 were given two doses of MenACWY control vaccine. Enrollment into the trials was organized by age into subgroups of 18-55, 56-69 and 70-plus years, and those subgroups contained roughly 150, 30 and 60 TCR-sequenced participants, respectively. Study-level results and caveats: Reportedly, close to half of the unique spike-specific TCRs recognized epitopes lying outside the regions that are mutated in the B.1.351 and B.1.1.7 variants. After two AZD1222 doses, spike-specific TCR breadth and depth were significantly higher than at day 0 and than in MenACWY recipients. The whole spike protein was spanned by vaccine-associated CD4 TCRs, and dominant responses were seen in regions 160-218 and 743-854. Participants were mostly white British, with more females than males. The authors suggested clonal diversity may have been underestimated. Conclusions about previously exposed vaccinees are limited, since just 6 or 7 AZD1222 recipients were seropositive for SARS-CoV-2 at baseline. No day 14 peak-response samples were available, so repertoires were characterized only after the peak T cell response. In the small 56-69-year group, the increase in depth fell short of significance, most likely because of low power.

The CDR3 regions of human TCRbeta chains were analyzed by immunosequencing. On the authors' methods: Repertoire TCRs were matched against a reference library of SARS-CoV-2-specific TCRs generated with the MIRA antigen-specificity platform. Breadth was defined as the fraction of unique TCRs that were SARS-CoV-2-associated, and depth was defined as the fraction of total T cells that were SARS-CoV-2-associated. Each spike-specific TCR was assigned to its reactive spike region and to a CD4 or CD8 class using the MIRA data. Log10-transformed breadth and depth values were compared by one-way ANOVA with Sidak's multiple comparisons tests. As stored in TCRdb, this immuneACCESS dataset retains in-frame rearrangements with V and J assigned. A fraction of the clones does not appear; measured against another copy, unresolved V genes explain less than half of the discrepancy, and the remainder lacks a known reason. The V and J calls and clone size are taken from that table; D and trimming were inferred from the DNA. Counted in this sample were roughly 120,000 clones; around 89% of them appeared once. Clones ranked in the top ten supply 6% to 8.5% of the sample.

The receptor chain draws on TRBV11-2 and TRBJ2-3; the D gene remains uncertain. This TCR came from an adult who received the AZD1222 COVID-19 vaccine. This sample comprised peripheral blood, obtained 28 days after the second AZD1222 dose. In nucleotides, the sequence is TGTGCCAGCAGCGACCTCGTTAGCACAGATACGCAGTATTTT. Translation gives CASSDLVSTDTQYF. The reference TRBV11-2 and TRBJ2-3 proteins fill in what lies around the CDR3, so the full variable domain reads EAGVAQSPRYKIIEKRQSVAFWCNPISGHATLYWYQQILGQGPKLLIQFQNNGVVDDSQLPKDRFSAERLKGVDSTLKIQPAKLEDSAVYLCASSDLVSTDTQYFGPGTRLTVL.